The T cell receptor beta chain under discussion was sequenced for a study of shared clonotypes between healthy human individuals. Study-level points and caveats: Clonotypes shared by all four sorted-subset donors had higher generation probabilities than non-shared clonotypes.

Naive CD8 populations comprised CD45RO-negative cells positively selected for CCR7, excluding terminally differentiated effector memory CD45RA+ cells. Here immunoSEQ multiplex PCR was the method, and the copy in TCRdb shows in-frame clones only, minus some. The table includes millions of clones, approximately 94% detected once. Concerning this clone itself: Its specificity is not known.

CDR1 and CDR2 (germline): SGHVS, FQNEAQ. The CDR3 loop spans 17 amino acids. V lost 5 bases and J lost 2, with 19 bases in between. The sequenced sample was naive CD8+ T cells from PBMCs. The receptor's source is a man between 18 and 35 years old in good health. Some clones in this sample may be carry-over from other donors' samples. V usage is TRBV7-8 and J usage is TRBJ2-1, with a possible D match to TRBD2 (6 bases). The CDR3 DNA reads as TGTGCCAGCAGCCCCACCAGGCTAGCGCCTACCTACAATGAGCAGTTCTTC. It translates to CASSPTRLAPTYNEQFF.